This TCR beta chain was sequenced in a study of post-analysis software for immune sequencing data (dated by TCRdb to the mid-2010s). Context from the whole study: Relapsing-remitting, secondary progressive and progressive-relapsing multiple sclerosis were recorded as disease courses, and subtype annotation was lacking for some patients. A subset of samples was prepared in parallel using single-end sample barcoding, then pooled and co-amplified after Illumina adapter ligation. Patient repertoires were compared against around 10 previously published healthy control repertoires from donors aged about 6 to 27 years. The study at large found these results: Multiple sclerosis patients had significantly lower normalized Chao1 diversity than controls, a result that suggests substantial peripheral T-cell clonal expansion. Direct clustering with F measure revealed strong co-clustering of samples prepared in the same batch, which led to a batch-effect correction. Patients showed significantly higher frequencies than controls for several TRBV segments, among them TRBV5-6, TRBV5-1 and TRBV20-1. The control group was slightly older than the multiple sclerosis patient group.

The CDR3 holds 13 amino acids from the cysteine to the phenylalanine. The DNA shown is the 39-base CDR3, in frame from base 1. The germline V gene (reference sequence) provides CDR1 MNHEY and CDR2 SMNVEV. To demonstrate the VDJtools post-analysis software, the study profiled TCR beta repertoires from the peripheral blood of about 13 young patients with multiple sclerosis. The multiple sclerosis patients were children and adolescents between roughly 6 and 16 years of age. The library was built by means of PCR. The run used an Illumina HiSeq 2500. Unique molecular identifiers were incorporated into TCR beta cDNA libraries to reduce PCR and sequencing biases. Per 1 to 10 million input T cells, 500,000 or so cDNA molecules were obtained, such that each molecule approximated one T cell. Patient libraries were prepared and sequenced with the same protocol used for the earlier healthy control dataset. Within a given batch, samples were prepared together, multiplexed and sequenced on the same HiSeq lane. The authors' analysis ran thus. Raw barcoded reads were processed with MIGEC, and single-read molecular identifier groups were discarded before consensus assembly and CDR3 extraction. Clonotype tables were post-analysed with VDJtools, normalizing diversity by down-sampling all datasets to the smallest sample size. In repertoire overlap clustering, CDR3 amino acid sequences, but not nucleotide sequences, were matched to correct batch-related cross-sample contamination. The raw public reads went through TCRdb reprocessing: fastp at Q25, MiXCR clone calling, in-frame beta chains kept. All rows with the same CDR3 protein become a single entry with the most common DNA and genes. These V and J calls are TCRdb output, not the study's own analysis. The sample table shows 820,000 or so distinct CDR3 sequences, and about 53% are seen once. Approximately 4.4% of the sample is taken by the ten largest.

As for this clonotype: The antigen this receptor binds is unknown. Per-base quality was not reported, and no clone a single base away is much larger than it.

The chain is encoded by TRBV27 joined to TRBJ2-5, and perhaps TRBD2 as D gene, on 5 matching bases. The end of the DNA is better explained by TRBJ2-7, so the J call may be wrong. Input material: blood. The TCR sequence derives from a girl aged 10-17 years with multiple sclerosis. The CDR3 reads as follows: CASISPGLTEQYF. The nucleotide sequence is given as TGTGCCAGCATCTCTCCGGGATTAACCGAGCAGTACTTC.